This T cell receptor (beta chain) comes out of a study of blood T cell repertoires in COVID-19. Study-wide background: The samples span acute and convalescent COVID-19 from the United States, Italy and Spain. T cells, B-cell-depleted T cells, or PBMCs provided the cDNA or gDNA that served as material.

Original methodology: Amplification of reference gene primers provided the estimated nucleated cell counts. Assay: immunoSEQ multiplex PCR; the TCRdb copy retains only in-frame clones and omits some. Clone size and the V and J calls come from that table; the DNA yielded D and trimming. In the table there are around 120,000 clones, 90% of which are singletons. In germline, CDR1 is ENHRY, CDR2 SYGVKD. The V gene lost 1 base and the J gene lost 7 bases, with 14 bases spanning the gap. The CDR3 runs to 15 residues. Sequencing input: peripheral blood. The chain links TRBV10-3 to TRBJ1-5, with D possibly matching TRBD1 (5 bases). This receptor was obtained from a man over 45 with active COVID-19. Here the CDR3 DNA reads TGTGCCATCAGTGAGTTATGGGGCGTAGGACAGCCCCAGCATTTT. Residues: CAISELWGVGQPQHF.